One and the same sample provided the 3 T cell receptor beta chains below, sequenced in a study of T-cell memory formation after mild COVID-19 (dated by TCRdb to the early 2020s). The library was prepared using 5' RACE. Sequencing relied on an Illumina NovaSeq 6000. TCRdb reanalyzed the raw reads on its own, using fastp at Q25 for trimming and MiXCR for clone calling, and kept in-frame beta chains. Here each entry gathers all rows of one CDR3 protein and keeps the most common genes and DNA. The sample data list hundreds of thousands of distinct CDR3 sequences, and approximately 15% of these were observed just once. The ten largest make up approximately 20% of the sample. Source material: PBMCs or a T cell subset sorted from them (not recorded which). All receptors come from a man in his late teens or twenties who had mild COVID-19 (a few samples of this study predate the infection). The sample titles of this study are shuffled in the database, so cell type and time point are left out; the donor was told from shared clones.

This clonotype occurred many times. This rearrangement joins TRBV4-1 to TRBJ2-2; 7 bases agree with TRBD1. CDR1 and CDR2 (germline): MGHRA, YSYEKL. Unmatched junction bases numbered 7, after V lost 3 bases and J lost 0 bases. The CDR3 is 17 residues long. In DNA form, the CDR3 reads TGCGCCAGCAGCCAGCCTCCAGGGGGTCCGAACACCGGGGAGCTGTTTTTT. Translation gives CASSQPPGGPNTGELFF.

This clonotype was detected ten times or more. This chain connects TRBV12-3 or TRBV12-4 to TRBJ1-2; no definite D call. With 1 base removed from V and 4 bases from J, the gap between germline ends came to 7 bases. The CDR3 runs to 13 residues. This chain's CDR3 is CASSLGHPYGYTF. In nucleotides, the CDR3 is TGTGCCAGCAGTTTAGGCCATCCCTATGGCTACACCTTC.

This clonotype showed up just a few times. This CDR3 is CAISSTGYEQYV. CDR3 DNA sequence: TGTGCCATCAGCTCGACAGGCTACGAGCAGTACGTC. The V and J genes are TRBV10-3 and TRBJ2-7; tentative D call: TRBD1 (6 bases). CDR1 ENHRY and CDR2 SYGVKD come from the germline V gene. The CDR3 spans 12 residues. Trimming took off 6 bases at V and 3 bases at J, with 9 bases between the two ends.